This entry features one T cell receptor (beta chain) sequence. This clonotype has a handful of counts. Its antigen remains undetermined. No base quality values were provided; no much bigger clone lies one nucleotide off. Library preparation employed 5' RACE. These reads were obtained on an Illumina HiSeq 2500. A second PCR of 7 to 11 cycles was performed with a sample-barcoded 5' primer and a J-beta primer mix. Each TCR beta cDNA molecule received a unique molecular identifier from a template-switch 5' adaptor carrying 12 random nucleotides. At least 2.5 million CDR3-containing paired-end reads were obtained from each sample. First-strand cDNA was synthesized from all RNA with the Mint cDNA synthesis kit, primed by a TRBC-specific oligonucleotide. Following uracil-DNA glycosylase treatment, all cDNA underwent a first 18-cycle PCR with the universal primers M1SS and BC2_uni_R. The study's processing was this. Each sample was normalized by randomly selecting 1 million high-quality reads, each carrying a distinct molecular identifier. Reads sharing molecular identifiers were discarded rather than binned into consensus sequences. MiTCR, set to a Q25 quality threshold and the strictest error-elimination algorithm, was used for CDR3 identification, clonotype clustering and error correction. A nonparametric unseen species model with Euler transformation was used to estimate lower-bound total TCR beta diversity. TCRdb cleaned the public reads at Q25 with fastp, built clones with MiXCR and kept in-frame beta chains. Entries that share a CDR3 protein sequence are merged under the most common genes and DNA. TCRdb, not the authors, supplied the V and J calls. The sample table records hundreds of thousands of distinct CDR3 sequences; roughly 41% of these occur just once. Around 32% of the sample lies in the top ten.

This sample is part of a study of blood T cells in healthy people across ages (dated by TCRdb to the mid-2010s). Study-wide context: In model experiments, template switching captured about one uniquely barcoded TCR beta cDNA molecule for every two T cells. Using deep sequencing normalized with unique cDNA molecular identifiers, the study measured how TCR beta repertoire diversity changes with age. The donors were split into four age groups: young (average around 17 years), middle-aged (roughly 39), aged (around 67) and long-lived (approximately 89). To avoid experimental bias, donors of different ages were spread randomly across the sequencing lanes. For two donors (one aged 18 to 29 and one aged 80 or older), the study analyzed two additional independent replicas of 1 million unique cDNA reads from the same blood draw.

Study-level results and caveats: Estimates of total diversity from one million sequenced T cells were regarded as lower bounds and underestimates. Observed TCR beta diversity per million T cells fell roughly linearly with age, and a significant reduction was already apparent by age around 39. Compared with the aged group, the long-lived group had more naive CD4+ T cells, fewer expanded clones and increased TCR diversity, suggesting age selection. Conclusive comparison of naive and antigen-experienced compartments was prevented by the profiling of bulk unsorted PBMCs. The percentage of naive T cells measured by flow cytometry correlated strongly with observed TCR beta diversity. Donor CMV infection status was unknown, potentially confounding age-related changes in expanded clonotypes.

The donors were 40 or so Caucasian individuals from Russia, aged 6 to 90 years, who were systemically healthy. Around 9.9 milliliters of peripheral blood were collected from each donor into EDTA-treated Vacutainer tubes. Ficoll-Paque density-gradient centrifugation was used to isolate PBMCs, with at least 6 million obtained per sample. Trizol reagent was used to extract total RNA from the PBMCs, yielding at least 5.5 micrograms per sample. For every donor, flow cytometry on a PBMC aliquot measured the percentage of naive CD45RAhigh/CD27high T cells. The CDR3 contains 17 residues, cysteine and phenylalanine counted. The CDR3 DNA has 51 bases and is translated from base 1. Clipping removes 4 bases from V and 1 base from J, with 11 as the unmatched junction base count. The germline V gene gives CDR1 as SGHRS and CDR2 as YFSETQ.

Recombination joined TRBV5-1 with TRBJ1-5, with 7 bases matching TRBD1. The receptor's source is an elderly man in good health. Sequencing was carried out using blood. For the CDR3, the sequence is CASSPGQPLESNQPQHF. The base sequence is TGCGCCAGCAGCCCGGGACAGCCCCTTGAGAGCAATCAGCCCCAGCATTTT. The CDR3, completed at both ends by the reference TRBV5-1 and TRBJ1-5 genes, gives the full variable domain KAGVTQTPRYLIKTRGQQVTLSCSPISGHRSVSWYQQTPGQGLQFLFEYFSETQRNKGNFPGRFSGRQFSNSRSEMNVSTLELGDSALYLCASSPGQPLESNQPQHFGDGTRLSIL.